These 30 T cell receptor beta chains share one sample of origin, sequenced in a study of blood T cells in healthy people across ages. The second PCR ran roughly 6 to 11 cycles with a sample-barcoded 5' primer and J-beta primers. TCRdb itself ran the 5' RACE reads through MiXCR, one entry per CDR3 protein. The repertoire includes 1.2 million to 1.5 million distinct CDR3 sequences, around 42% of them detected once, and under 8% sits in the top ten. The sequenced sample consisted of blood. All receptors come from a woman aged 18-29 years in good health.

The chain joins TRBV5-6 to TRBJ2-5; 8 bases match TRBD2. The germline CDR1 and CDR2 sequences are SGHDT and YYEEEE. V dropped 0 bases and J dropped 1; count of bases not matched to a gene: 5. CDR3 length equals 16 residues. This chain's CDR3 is CASSLAASGSQETQYF. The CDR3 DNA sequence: TGTGCCAGCAGCTTGGCGGCTAGCGGGTCCCAAGAGACCCAGTACTTC. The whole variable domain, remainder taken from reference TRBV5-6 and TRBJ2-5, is DAGVTQSPTHLIKTRGQQVTLRCSPKSGHDTVSWYQQALGQGPQFIFQYYEEEERQRGNFPDRFSGHQFPNYSSELNVNALLLGDSALYLCASSLAASGSQETQYFGPGTRLLVL.

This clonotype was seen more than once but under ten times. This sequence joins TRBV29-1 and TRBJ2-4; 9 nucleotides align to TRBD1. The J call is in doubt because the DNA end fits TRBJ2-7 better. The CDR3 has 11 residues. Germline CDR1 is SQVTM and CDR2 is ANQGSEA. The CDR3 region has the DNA TGCAGCGTTGGGACAGGGGTCGAGCAGTACTTC. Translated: CSVGTGVEQYF.

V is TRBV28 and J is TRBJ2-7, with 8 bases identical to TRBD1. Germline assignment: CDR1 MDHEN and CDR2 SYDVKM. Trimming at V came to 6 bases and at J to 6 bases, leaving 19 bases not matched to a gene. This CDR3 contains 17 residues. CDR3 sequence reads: CASSPTRTGTLRTEQYF. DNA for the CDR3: TGTGCCAGCAGCCCCACCCGGACAGGGACTCTTAGGACCGAGCAGTACTTC. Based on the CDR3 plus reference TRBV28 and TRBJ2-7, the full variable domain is DVKVTQSSRYLVKRTGEKVFLECVQDMDHENMFWYRQDPGLGLRLIYFSYDVKMKEKGDIPEGYSVSREKKERFSLILESASTNQTSMYLCASSPTRTGTLRTEQYFGPGTRLTVT.

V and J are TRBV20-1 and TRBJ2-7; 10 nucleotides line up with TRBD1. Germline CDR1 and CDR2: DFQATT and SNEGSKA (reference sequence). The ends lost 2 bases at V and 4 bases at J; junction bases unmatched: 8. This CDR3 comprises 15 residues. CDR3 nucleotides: TGCAGTGCTAGAAGTGGGGGGACAGGGGAATACGAGCAGTACTTC. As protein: CSARSGGTGEYEQYF.

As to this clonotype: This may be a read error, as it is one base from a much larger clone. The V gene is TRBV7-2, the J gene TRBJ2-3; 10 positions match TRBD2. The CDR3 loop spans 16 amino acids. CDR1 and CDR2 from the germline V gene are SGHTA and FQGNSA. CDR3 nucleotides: TGTGCCCGCAGCGCCTCTAGCGGGAGTGGCACAGATACGCAGTATTTT. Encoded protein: CARSASSGSGTDTQYF.

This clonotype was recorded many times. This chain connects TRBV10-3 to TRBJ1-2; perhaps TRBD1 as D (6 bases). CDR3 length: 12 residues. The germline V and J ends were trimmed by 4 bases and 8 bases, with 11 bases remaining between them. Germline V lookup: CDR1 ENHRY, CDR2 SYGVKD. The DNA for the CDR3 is TGTGCCATCAGTGGGGACATTTGGGGCTACACCTTC. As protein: CAISGDIWGYTF.

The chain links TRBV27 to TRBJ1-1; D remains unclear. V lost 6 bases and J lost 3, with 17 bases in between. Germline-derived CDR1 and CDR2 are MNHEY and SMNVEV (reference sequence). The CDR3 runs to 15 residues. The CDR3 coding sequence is TGTGCCAGCAGACCTACTACCGGGTCCTACACTGAAGCTTTCTTT. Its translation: CASRPTTGSYTEAFF.

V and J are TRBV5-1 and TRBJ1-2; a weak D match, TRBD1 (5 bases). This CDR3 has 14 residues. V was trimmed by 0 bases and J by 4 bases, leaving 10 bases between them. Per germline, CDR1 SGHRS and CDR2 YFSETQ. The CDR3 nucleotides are TGCGCCAGCAGCTTGGAGGGACCGCTCTATGGCTACACCTTC. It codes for CASSLEGPLYGYTF.

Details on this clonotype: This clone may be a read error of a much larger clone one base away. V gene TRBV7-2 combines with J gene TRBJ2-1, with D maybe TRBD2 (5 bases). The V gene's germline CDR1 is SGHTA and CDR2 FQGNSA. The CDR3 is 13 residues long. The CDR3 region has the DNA TGTGCCTGCAGCTTAGGATCTAGCAGTGAGCAGTTCTTC. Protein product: CACSLGSSSEQFF.

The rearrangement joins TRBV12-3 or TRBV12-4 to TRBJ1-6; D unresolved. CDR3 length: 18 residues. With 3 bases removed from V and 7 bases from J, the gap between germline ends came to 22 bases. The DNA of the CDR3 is TGTGCCAGCAGTTTCATTGGGCAGGCCACCTCCACCAATTCACCCCTCCACTTT. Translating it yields CASSFIGQATSTNSPLHF.

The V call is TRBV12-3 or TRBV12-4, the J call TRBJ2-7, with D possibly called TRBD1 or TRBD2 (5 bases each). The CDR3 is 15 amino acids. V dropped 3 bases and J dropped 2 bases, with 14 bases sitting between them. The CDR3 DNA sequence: TGTGCCAGCAGTTTCCGACGGGACGGTCCCTACGAGCAGTACTTC. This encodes CASSFRRDGPYEQYF.

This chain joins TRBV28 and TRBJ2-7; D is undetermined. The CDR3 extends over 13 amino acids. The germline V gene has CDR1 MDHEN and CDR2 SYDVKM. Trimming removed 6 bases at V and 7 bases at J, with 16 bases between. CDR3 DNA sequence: TGTGCCAGCAGACGGCACGCGGTCGGGGAGCAGTACTTC. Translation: CASRRHAVGEQYF.

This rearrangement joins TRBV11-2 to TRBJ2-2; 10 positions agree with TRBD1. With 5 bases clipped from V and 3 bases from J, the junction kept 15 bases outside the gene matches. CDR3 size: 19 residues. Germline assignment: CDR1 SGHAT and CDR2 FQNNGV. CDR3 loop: CASSPLLGAGQGYTGELFF. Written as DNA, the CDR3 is TGTGCCAGCAGCCCCCTGCTTGGGGCGGGACAGGGGTACACCGGGGAGCTGTTTTTT.

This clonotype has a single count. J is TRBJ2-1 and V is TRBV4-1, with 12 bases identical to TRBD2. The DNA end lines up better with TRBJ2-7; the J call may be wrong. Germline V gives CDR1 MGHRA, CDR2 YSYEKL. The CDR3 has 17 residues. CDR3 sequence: CASSPRTSGTSYNEQYF. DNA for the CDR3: TGCGCCAGCAGCCCGCGGACTAGCGGGACCTCCTACAATGAGCAGTACTTC.

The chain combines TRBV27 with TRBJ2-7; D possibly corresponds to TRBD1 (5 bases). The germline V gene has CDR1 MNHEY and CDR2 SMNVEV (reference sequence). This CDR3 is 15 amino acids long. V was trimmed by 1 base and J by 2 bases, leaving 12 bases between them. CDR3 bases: TGTGCCAGCAGTTTATTAGGGGTGCCCCCCTACGAGCAGTACTTC. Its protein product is CASSLLGVPPYEQYF.

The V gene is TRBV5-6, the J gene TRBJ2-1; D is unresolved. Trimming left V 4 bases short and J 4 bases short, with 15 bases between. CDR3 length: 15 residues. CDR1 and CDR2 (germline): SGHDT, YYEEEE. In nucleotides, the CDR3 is TGTGCCAGCAGCGCCCGGTCCACCTCATACAATGAGCAGTTCTTC. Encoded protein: CASSARSTSYNEQFF. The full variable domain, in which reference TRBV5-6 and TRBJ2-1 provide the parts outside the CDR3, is DAGVTQSPTHLIKTRGQQVTLRCSPKSGHDTVSWYQQALGQGPQFIFQYYEEEERQRGNFPDRFSGHQFPNYSSELNVNALLLGDSALYLCASSARSTSYNEQFFGPGTRLTVL.

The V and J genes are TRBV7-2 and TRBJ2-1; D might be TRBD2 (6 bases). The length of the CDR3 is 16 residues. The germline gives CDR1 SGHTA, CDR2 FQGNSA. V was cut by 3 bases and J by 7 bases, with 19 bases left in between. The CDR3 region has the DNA TGTGCCAGCAGCTTTGGCCAGGTTAGCGGCGGGAATGAGCAGTTCTTC. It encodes CASSFGQVSGGNEQFF.

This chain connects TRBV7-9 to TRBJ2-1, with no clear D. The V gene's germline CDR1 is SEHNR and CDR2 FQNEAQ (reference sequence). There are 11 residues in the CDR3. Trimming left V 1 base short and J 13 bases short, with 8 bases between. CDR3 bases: TGTGCCAGCAGCTTAGATTCTACACAGTTCTTC. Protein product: CASSLDSTQFF.

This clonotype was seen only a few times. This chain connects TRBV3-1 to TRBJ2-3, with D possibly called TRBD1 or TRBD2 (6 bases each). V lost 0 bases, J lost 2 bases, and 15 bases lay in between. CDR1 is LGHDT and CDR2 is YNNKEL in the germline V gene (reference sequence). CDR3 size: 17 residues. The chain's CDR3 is CASSQEFRRGPTDTQYF. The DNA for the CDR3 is TGTGCCAGCAGCCAAGAGTTCAGACGGGGGCCCACAGATACGCAGTATTTT.

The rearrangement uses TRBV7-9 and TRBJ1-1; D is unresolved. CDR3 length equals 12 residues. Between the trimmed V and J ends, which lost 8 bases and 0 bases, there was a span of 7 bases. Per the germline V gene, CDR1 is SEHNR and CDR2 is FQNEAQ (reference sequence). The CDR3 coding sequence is TGTGCCAGCGGGCCTGTGAACACTGAAGCTTTCTTT. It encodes CASGPVNTEAFF.

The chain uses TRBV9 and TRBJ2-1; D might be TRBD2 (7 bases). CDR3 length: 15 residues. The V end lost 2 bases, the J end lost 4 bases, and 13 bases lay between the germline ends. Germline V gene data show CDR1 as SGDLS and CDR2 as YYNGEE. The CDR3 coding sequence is TGTGCCAGCAGCGTTGGGGGGGCCTGGTACAATGAGCAGTTCTTC. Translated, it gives CASSVGGAWYNEQFF. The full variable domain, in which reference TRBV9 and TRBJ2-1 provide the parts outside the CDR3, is DSGVTQTPKHLITATGQRVTLRCSPRSGDLSVYWYQQSLDQGLQFLIQYYNGEERAKGNILERFSAQQFPDLHSELNLSSLELGDSALYFCASSVGGAWYNEQFFGPGTRLTVL.

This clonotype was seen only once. CDR3 sequence: CASSQAVGGTYEQYF. Here the CDR3 DNA reads TGTGCCAGCAGCCAAGCGGTGGGAGGGACCTACGAGCAGTACTTC. This sequence joins TRBV3-1 and TRBJ2-7; 7 bases are a match to TRBD2. The ends lost 1 base at V and 2 bases at J; junction bases unmatched: 5. The CDR3 length is 15 residues. Germline V gene lookup returns CDR1 LGHDT and CDR2 YNNKEL (reference sequence).

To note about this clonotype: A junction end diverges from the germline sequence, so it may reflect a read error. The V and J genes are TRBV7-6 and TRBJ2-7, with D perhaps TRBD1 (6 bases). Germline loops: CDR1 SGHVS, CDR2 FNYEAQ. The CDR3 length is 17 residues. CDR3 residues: CANSGPQGALLSYEQYF. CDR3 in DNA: TGTGCCAACAGCGGACCACAGGGAGCCCTCCTATCCTACGAGCAGTACTTC.

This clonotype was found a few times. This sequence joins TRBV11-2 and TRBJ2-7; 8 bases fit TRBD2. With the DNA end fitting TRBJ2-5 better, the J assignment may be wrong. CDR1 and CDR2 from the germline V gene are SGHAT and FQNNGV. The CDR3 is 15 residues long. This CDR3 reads CASSLAGGLGETQYF. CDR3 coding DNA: TGTGCCAGCAGCTTAGCGGGGGGGCTCGGAGAGACCCAGTACTTC.

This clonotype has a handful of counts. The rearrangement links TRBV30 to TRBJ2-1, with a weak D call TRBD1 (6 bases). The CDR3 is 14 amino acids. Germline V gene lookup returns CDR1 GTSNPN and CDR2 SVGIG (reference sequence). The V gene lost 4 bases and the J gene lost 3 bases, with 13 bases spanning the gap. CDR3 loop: CAWTLGGDYNEQFF. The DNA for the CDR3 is TGTGCCTGGACCCTAGGGGGAGACTACAATGAGCAGTTCTTC.

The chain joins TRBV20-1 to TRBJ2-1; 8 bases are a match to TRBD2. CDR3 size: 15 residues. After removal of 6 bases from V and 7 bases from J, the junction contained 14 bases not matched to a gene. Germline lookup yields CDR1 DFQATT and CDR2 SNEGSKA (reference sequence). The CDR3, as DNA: TGCAGTGCACTAAACCGGGCAAGCGGGAGTAATGAGCAGTTCTTC. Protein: CSALNRASGSNEQFF.

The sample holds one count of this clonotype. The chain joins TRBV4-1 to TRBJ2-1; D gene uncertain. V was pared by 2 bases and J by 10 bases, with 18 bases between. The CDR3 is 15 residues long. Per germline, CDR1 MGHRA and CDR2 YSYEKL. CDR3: CASSQKLSDIAEQFF. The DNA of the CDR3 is TGCGCCAGCAGCCAAAAACTGTCTGATATAGCCGAGCAGTTCTTC.

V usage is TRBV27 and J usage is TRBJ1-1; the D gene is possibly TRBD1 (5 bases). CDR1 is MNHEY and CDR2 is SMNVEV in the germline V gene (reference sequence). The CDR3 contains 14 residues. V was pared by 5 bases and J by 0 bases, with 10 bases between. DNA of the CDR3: TGTGCCAGCAGTGCACCGACAGTGAACACTGAAGCTTTCTTT. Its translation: CASSAPTVNTEAFF.

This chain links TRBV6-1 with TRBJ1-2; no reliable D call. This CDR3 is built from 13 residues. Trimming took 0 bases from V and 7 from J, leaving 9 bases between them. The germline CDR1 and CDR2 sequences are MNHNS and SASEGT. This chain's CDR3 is CASSEAAQLGYTF. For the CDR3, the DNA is TGTGCCAGCAGTGAAGCCGCGCAGCTTGGCTACACCTTC.

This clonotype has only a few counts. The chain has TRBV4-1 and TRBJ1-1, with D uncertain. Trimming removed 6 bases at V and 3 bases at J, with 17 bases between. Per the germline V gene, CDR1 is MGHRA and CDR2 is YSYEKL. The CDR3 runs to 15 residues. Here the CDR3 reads CASRTPAVGHTEAFF. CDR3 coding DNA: TGCGCCAGCAGAACCCCAGCGGTTGGGCACACTGAAGCTTTCTTT.